This entry lists 23 T cell receptor beta chains sequenced from one sample in a study of technical replicates of blood from a few donors. The table came from immunoSEQ multiplex PCR; TCRdb's copy has only in-frame clones and leaves some out. The repertoire has roughly 76,000 clones, about 91% of them found once; the top ten carry 0.3% to 0.45%. Sequences were obtained from T cells isolated from PBMCs. Receptors were obtained from a human donor in good health. Some clones in this sample may be carry-over from other donors' samples.

The V call is TRBV19, the J call TRBJ1-2, with TRBD1 identical over 7 bases. Trimming cost V 7 bases and J 3 bases; bases outside gene matches: 14. The length of the CDR3 is 16 residues. Germline V gene sequence: CDR1 LNHDA, CDR2 SQIVND (reference sequence). CDR3 amino acids: CASKIPQGERDYGYTF. In nucleotides, the CDR3 is TGTGCCAGTAAGATCCCCCAGGGGGAGAGGGACTATGGCTACACCTTC.

The chain couples TRBV7-9 to TRBJ2-5, with D maybe TRBD1 (7 bases). There are 15 residues in the CDR3. V lost 5 bases and J lost 7, with 20 bases in between. The germline V gene has CDR1 SEHNR and CDR2 FQNEAQ (reference sequence). The CDR3 sequence: CASSPFWAQGGTQYF. In DNA, the CDR3 is TGTGCCAGCAGCCCGTTTTGGGCCCAGGGGGGGACCCAGTACTTC.

The chain is built from TRBV7-2 and TRBJ1-5; D remains ambiguous. This CDR3 contains 13 residues. V was cut by 4 bases and J by 4 bases, with 8 bases left in between. Germline values: CDR1 SGHTA, CDR2 FQGNSA. The CDR3 reads CASSSMVNQPQHF. CDR3 bases: TGTGCCAGCAGCTCTATGGTAAATCAGCCCCAGCATTTT.

The chain links TRBV5-4 to TRBJ1-2, with no clear D. From germline, CDR1 is SGHNT and CDR2 YYREEE (reference sequence). Trimming removed 5 bases at V and 4 bases at J, with 9 bases between. The CDR3 spans 12 residues. The CDR3: CASRREGYGYTF. The CDR3 nucleotides are TGTGCCAGCAGACGTGAGGGCTATGGCTACACCTTC.

The chain couples TRBV2 to TRBJ2-5, with D maybe TRBD1 (5 bases). V lost 4 bases and J 5 bases, leaving 17 bases between the germline ends. CDR3 length equals 15 residues. Germline lookup yields CDR1 SNHLY and CDR2 FYNNEI. DNA for the CDR3: TGTGCCAGCAGTGCGGCTCTAGGGGCAGGGGAGACCCAGTACTTC. Translated: CASSAALGAGETQYF.

The chain links TRBV7-3 to TRBJ2-1; D gene unclear. Trimming removed 4 bases at V and 0 bases at J, with 10 bases between. Germline V gene sequence: CDR1 SGHTA, CDR2 FQGTGA. This CDR3 contains 15 residues. The CDR3 nucleotides read TGTGCCAGCAGCTCGTTTGAGAGCTCCTACAATGAGCAGTTCTTC. It yields the protein CASSSFESSYNEQFF.

This chain joins TRBV7-9 and TRBJ1-6, with 8 nucleotides matching TRBD1. The CDR3 is 14 residues long. Germline values: CDR1 SEHNR, CDR2 FQNEAQ (reference sequence). V was clipped by 1 base and J by 7 bases; unmatched bases: 0. CDR3 sequence: CASSLGDRNSPLHF. For the CDR3, the DNA is TGTGCCAGCAGCTTAGGGGACAGGAATTCACCCCTCCACTTT.

The V gene is TRBV11-2, the J gene TRBJ2-1; 7 nucleotides line up with TRBD1. Unmatched junction bases numbered 10, after V lost 1 base and J lost 7 bases. Germline CDR1 and CDR2: SGHAT and FQNNGV. The CDR3 spans 16 residues. The CDR3 loop is CASSLGASRGRNEQFF. In DNA form, the CDR3 reads TGTGCCAGCAGCTTAGGAGCTTCGAGGGGGCGAAATGAGCAGTTCTTC.

The J gene is TRBJ2-3, the V gene TRBV6-5; D is possibly TRBD1 (5 bases). Trimming removed 4 bases from V and 3 bases from J, with 14 bases in between. The CDR3 is 15 residues long. CDR1 MNHEY and CDR2 SVGAGI come from the germline V gene. CDR3: CASSSGALITDTQYF. As DNA, the CDR3 is TGTGCCAGCAGTTCTGGGGCGCTGATTACAGATACGCAGTATTTT.

The rearrangement uses TRBV25-1 and TRBJ1-1; 7 nucleotides agree with TRBD1. Germline assignment: CDR1 MGHDK and CDR2 SYGVNS. This CDR3 is built from 13 residues. Trimming cost V 4 bases and J 4 bases; bases outside gene matches: 3. The CDR3: CASSGAGGTEAFF. DNA for the CDR3: TGTGCCAGCAGTGGGGCAGGGGGCACTGAAGCTTTCTTT.

This chain connects TRBV10-2 to TRBJ1-5; no definite D call. The CDR3 runs to 14 residues. Deletions cut 2 bases from V and 5 bases from J, with 10 bases between. Germline V gene sequence: CDR1 WSHSY, CDR2 SAAADI. CDR3 in amino acids: CASSETQRDQPQHF. The CDR3 DNA follows: TGCGCCAGCAGTGAGACACAGCGGGATCAGCCCCAGCATTTT.

The rearrangement links TRBV5-1 to TRBJ2-1, with 14 nucleotides matching TRBD2. J was trimmed by 4 bases and V by 7 bases; bases with no gene match: 1. CDR1 is SGHRS and CDR2 is YFSETQ in the germline V gene. This CDR3 has 14 residues. CDR3 DNA sequence: TGCGCCAGCGGGACTAGCGGGAGTTACAATGAGCAGTTCTTC. It specifies CASGTSGSYNEQFF.

The rearrangement links TRBV7-9 to TRBJ1-2; TRBD1 might be the D (6 bases). Germline CDR1 SEHNR, CDR2 FQNEAQ (reference sequence). Trimming stripped 5 bases from V and 7 bases from J, with 20 bases between. This CDR3 has 15 amino acids. CDR3 loop: CASSISVQGTAGYTF. The CDR3 coding sequence is TGTGCCAGCAGCATATCCGTACAGGGTACGGCTGGCTACACCTTC.

The V call is TRBV5-1, the J call TRBJ2-1; D might be TRBD2 (5 bases). This CDR3 contains 11 residues. Trimming left V 3 bases short and J 8 bases short, with 6 bases between. The germline V gene has CDR1 SGHRS and CDR2 YFSETQ. The CDR3 loop reads CASSSGDEQFF. CDR3 sequence (DNA): TGCGCCAGCAGCTCCGGGGATGAGCAGTTCTTC.

The chain uses TRBV18 and TRBJ1-4, with a tentative D call TRBD1 (5 bases). This CDR3 contains 16 residues. Looked up from germline, CDR1 is KGHSH and CDR2 is LQKENI. V lost 0 bases to trimming and J lost 6 bases, with 14 bases between them. The CDR3 DNA follows: TGTGCCAGCTCACCACCGGGGGACTATCTCGATGAAAAACTGTTTTTT. Translated, it gives CASSPPGDYLDEKLFF.

The V call is TRBV6-1, the J call TRBJ1-5, with D tentatively TRBD1 (5 bases). Germline CDR1 and CDR2: MNHNS and SASEGT. CDR3 length equals 15 residues. Trimming left V 1 base short and J 2 bases short, with 9 bases between. DNA for the CDR3: TGTGCCAGCAGTGAAGGCAGGGTCGGCAATCAGCCCCAGCATTTT. Protein: CASSEGRVGNQPQHF.

This chain joins TRBV10-2 and TRBJ2-7; 7 bases line up with TRBD2. J was trimmed by 1 base and V by 3 bases; bases with no gene match: 9. Germline-derived CDR1 and CDR2 are WSHSY and SAAADI. The length of the CDR3 is 16 residues. CDR3 in DNA: TGCGCCAGCAGTGACTCGCGGGAGTGGAGGTCCTACGAGCAGTACTTC. Translated: CASSDSREWRSYEQYF.

The rearrangement uses TRBV19 and TRBJ1-2; tentatively, D is TRBD1 (5 bases). V was trimmed by 6 bases and J by 3 bases, leaving 17 bases between them. The CDR3 contains 15 residues. The germline CDR1 and CDR2 sequences are LNHDA and SQIVND (reference sequence). The CDR3 is CASSPLQGLDYGYTF. CDR3 bases: TGTGCCAGTAGCCCCCTCCAGGGATTGGACTATGGCTACACCTTC. Based on the CDR3 plus reference TRBV19 and TRBJ1-2, the full variable domain is DGGITQSPKYLFRKEGQNVTLSCEQNLNHDAMYWYRQDPGQGLRLIYYSQIVNDFQKGDIAEGYSVSREKKESFPLTVTSAQKNPTAFYLCASSPLQGLDYGYTFGSGTRLTVV.

V and J are TRBV11-3 and TRBJ2-7, with 7 bases identical to TRBD1. The ends lost 0 bases at V and 12 bases at J; junction bases unmatched: 5. From germline, CDR1 is SGHNT and CDR2 YENEEA. The CDR3 is made up of 12 amino acids. CDR3 coding DNA: TGTGCCAGCAGCTTAGATAGAAAGGGGGCGTACTTC. It encodes CASSLDRKGAYF.

The chain carries TRBV19 and TRBJ2-1; no firm D call. CDR3 size: 16 residues. Germline V gene sequence: CDR1 LNHDA, CDR2 SQIVND (reference sequence). V lost 3 bases and J 0 bases, leaving 12 bases between the germline ends. The CDR3 here is CASSIRLEGSYNEQFF. The CDR3 nucleotides are TGTGCCAGTAGTATTAGGCTAGAAGGCTCCTACAATGAGCAGTTCTTC.

V is TRBV18 and J is TRBJ1-5, with D perhaps TRBD1 (5 bases). This CDR3 comprises 14 residues. Deletions cut 6 bases from V and 0 bases from J, with 9 bases between. The germline V gene encodes CDR1 KGHSH and CDR2 LQKENI. CDR3 sequence: CASSATGSNQPQHF. As DNA, the CDR3 is TGTGCCAGCTCCGCAACAGGTAGCAATCAGCCCCAGCATTTT.

The chain combines TRBV5-1 with TRBJ1-4, with 8 bases identical to TRBD1. V was clipped by 2 bases and J by 8 bases; unmatched bases: 5. Germline lookup yields CDR1 SGHRS and CDR2 YFSETQ. There are 14 residues in the CDR3. The CDR3 nucleotides read TGCGCCAGCAGCTTTAAGGGACAGGAGGAAAAACTGTTTTTT. It translates to CASSFKGQEEKLFF.

This chain links TRBV6-5 with TRBJ1-6; 7 bases line up with TRBD1. The CDR3 consists of 16 residues. Germline-derived CDR1 and CDR2 are MNHEY and SVGAGI. The V segment lost 2 bases and the J segment 4 bases; nucleotides outside the gene matches: 5. In DNA form, the CDR3 reads TGTGCCAGCAGTTACAGCCGGACAGGTTATAATTCACCCCTCCACTTT. Protein: CASSYSRTGYNSPLHF.